This TCR beta chain emerged from a study of cytomegalovirus exposure and HLA in healthy donors. Notes on the study in general: Some TCR beta chains (164 of them) were listed as cytomegalovirus-associated.

About this clone: Its antigen is still unknown.

Researchers ran the PCR with 60 Vbeta and 13 Jbeta primers. Profiling relied on immunoSEQ multiplex PCR, and the TCRdb table lists in-frame clones only, not all of them. The sample has about 170,000 clones, roughly 80% seen once. Sequenced: PBMCs. The receptor comes from a woman aged 18-29 years in good health and CMV-seronegative.

CDR3 amino acids: CASSLQGAQYGYTF. The CDR3, as DNA: TGTGCCAGCAGTTTACAGGGGGCGCAGTATGGCTACACCTTC. The chain recombines TRBV6-6 with TRBJ1-2, with 9 positions matching TRBD1. Germline V lookup: CDR1 MNHNY, CDR2 SVGAGI (reference sequence). V trimming: 4 bases; J trimming: 5 bases; junction bases outside the gene matches: 5. The CDR3 runs to 14 residues.